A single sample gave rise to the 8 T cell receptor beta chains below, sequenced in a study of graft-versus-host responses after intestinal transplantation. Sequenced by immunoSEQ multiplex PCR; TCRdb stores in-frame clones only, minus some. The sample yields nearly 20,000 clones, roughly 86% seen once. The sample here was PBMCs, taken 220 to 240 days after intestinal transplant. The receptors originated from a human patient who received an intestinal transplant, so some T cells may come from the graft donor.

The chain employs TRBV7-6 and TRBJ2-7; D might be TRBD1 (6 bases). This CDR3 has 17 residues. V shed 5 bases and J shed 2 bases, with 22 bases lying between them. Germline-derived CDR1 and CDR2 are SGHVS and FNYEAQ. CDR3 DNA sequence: TGTGCCAGCAGCGGGGGCGGCGAGAGGGGCCTTACCTACGAGCAGTACTTC. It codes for CASSGGGERGLTYEQYF.

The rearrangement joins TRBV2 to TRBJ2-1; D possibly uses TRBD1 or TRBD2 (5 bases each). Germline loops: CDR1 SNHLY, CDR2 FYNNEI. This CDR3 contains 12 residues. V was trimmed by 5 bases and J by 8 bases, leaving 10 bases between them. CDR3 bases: TGTGCCAGCAGTTACCGGGGCTATGAGCAGTTCTTC. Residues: CASSYRGYEQFF.

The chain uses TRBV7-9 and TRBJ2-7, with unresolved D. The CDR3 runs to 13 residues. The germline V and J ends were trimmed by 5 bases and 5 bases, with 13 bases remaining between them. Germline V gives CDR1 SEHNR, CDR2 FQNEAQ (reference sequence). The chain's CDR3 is CASSPSGYDEQYF. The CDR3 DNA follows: TGTGCCAGCAGCCCCTCTGGTTACGACGAGCAGTACTTC.

DNA for the CDR3: TGTGCCAGCAGCGAAGGGACAGGGATCTCCTACAATGAGCAGTTCTTC. It specifies CASSEGTGISYNEQFF. The genes are TRBV9 and TRBJ2-1; 9 positions agree with TRBD1. Per germline, CDR1 SGDLS and CDR2 YYNGEE. The CDR3 totals 16 residues. V shed 3 bases and J 0 bases; nucleotides not matched to a gene: 4.

CDR3 nucleotides: TGTGCCAGCAGCTTAGCGGGGGGCCAGACTAATGAGCAGTTCTTC. Translation gives CASSLAGGQTNEQFF. The chain uses TRBV11-2 and TRBJ2-1; tentatively, D is TRBD2 (7 bases). The germline V gene has CDR1 SGHAT and CDR2 FQNNGV. Trimming stripped 1 base from V and 7 bases from J, with 14 bases between. CDR3 length: 15 residues.

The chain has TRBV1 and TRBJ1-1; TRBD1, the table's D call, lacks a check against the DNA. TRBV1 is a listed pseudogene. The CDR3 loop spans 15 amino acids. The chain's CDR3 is CTSSQEQGTNTEAFF. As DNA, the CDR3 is TGCACCAGCAGCCAAGAGCAGGGGACGAACACTGAAGCTTTCTTT.

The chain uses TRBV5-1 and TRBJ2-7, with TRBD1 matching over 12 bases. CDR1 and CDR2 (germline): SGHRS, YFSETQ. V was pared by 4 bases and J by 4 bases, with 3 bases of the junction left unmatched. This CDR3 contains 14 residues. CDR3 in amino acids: CASSPGQGAYEQYF. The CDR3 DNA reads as TGCGCCAGCAGCCCGGGACAGGGGGCATACGAGCAGTACTTC.

CDR3 protein: CASSQILATGRDEKLFF. CDR3 DNA: TGTGCCAGCAGCCAAATTCTGGCGACAGGGCGGGATGAAAAACTGTTTTTT. The chain is built from TRBV14 and TRBJ1-4; TRBD1 matches at 7 bases. The V gene's germline CDR1 is SGHDN and CDR2 FVKESK. With V trimmed by 2 bases and J by 6 bases, 12 bases remained unmatched. CDR3 length: 17 residues.